This TCR beta chain was sequenced during a study of neurological immune-mediated disorders. In its sample, this clonotype was seen many times. Germline CDR1 and CDR2: LGHDT and YNNKEL (reference sequence). Trimming stripped 6 bases from V and 5 bases from J, with 13 bases between. There are 14 residues in the CDR3. Using its own MiXCR run on the 5' RACE reads, TCRdb lists one record per CDR3 protein. The data hold about 65,000 distinct CDR3 sequences, with roughly 4% observed a single time. The rearrangement joins TRBV3-1 to TRBJ2-2, with a possible D match to TRBD1 (6 bases). The source material was PBMCs. This sequence was found in a man aged 50 to 59 with multiple sclerosis. The CDR3 DNA sequence: TGTGCCAGCAGGCACACTCAGGGGACCGGGGAGCTGTTTTTT. Its protein is CASRHTQGTGELFF.